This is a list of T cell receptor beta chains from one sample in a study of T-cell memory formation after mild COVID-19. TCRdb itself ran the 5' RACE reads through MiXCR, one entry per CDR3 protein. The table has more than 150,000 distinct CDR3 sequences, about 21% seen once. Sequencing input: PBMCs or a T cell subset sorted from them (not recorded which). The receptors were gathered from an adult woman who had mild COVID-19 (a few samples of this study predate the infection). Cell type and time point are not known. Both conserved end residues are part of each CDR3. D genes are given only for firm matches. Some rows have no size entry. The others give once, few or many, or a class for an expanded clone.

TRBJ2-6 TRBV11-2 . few TGTGCCAGCAGAGGGGGGGCGCTTGGGGCCAACGTCCTGACTTTC CASRGGALGANVLTF
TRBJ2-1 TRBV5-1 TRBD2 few TGCGCCAGCAGCTTGGCCTGGGGGGGCTCCTACAATGAGCAGTTCTTC CASSLAWGGSYNEQFF
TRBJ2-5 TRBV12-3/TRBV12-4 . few TGTGCCAGCAGTTTCACTACGGAGACCCAGTACTTC CASSFTTETQYF
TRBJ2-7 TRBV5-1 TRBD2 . TGCGCCAGCAGCTTGACGACTAGCGGGGGCTACGAGCAGTACTTC CASSLTTSGGYEQYF
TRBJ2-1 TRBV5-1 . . TGCGCCAGCATGGACAGCTCCTACAATGAGCAGTTCTTC CASMDSSYNEQFF
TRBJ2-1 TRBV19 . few TGTGCCAGTAGTACCCACGGACAGGGGTATGCTAGCGGGACTGAGCAGTTCTTC CASSTHGQGYASGTEQFF
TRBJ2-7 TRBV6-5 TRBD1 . TGTGCCAGCAGTTACGCAGGGACAGACTACGAGCAGTACTTC CASSYAGTDYEQYF
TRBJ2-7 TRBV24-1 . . TGTGCCACCCCGGACTGGCCCTACGAGCAGTACTTC CATPDWPYEQYF
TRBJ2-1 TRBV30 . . TGTGCCTGGAATCGCCTGGGCCCCAATGAGCAGTTCTTC CAWNRLGPNEQFF
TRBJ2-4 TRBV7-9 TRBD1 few TGTGCCAGCAGCCTGGGACAGGGGAAAAACATTCAGTACTTC CASSLGQGKNIQYF
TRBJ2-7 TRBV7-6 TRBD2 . TGTGCCAGCAGCTCGTTCCCTAGCGGGTACGAGCAGTACTTC CASSSFPSGYEQYF
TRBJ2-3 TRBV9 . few TGTGCCAGCAGCGTAGACTCCCGTACGAGTACGCAGTATTTT CASSVDSRTSTQYF
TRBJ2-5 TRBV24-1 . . TGTGCCACCAGTGGATCGCTTTTGGGAGAGACCCAGTACTTC CATSGSLLGETQYF
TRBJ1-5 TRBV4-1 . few TGCGCCAGCAGCCAAGACTTAAGCAATCAGCCCCAGCATTTT CASSQDLSNQPQHF
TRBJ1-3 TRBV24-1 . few TGTGCCACCAGTCTCACCAGGCGCGTCTCTGGAAACACCATATATTTT CATSLTRRVSGNTIYF
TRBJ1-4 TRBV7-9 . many TGTGCCAGCAGCTTTTCCAGCGGAATTAATGAAAAACTGTTTTTT CASSFSSGINEKLFF